What follows are 21 T cell receptor beta chains derived from one specimen sequenced in a study of blood T cell repertoires in COVID-19. Profiling relied on immunoSEQ multiplex PCR, and the TCRdb table lists in-frame clones only, not all of them. The data hold 250,000 to 300,000 clones, with 81% observed a single time. The sample consisted of peripheral blood. The receptor set was obtained from a woman between 55 and 75 years old with active or convalescent COVID-19.

This clone was observed a single time. V and J are TRBV12-3 or TRBV12-4 and TRBJ2-7; 7 bases are shared with TRBD1. The CDR3 consists of 13 residues. V lost 7 bases to trimming and J lost 3 bases; unmatched junction nucleotides: 6. The CDR3, as DNA: TGTGCCAGCAATAACCGGGACAGCTACGAGCAGTACTTC. This encodes CASNNRDSYEQYF.

The chain recombines TRBV7-2 with TRBJ2-1; a weak D match, TRBD2 (5 bases). CDR1 and CDR2 (germline): SGHTA, FQGNSA. The ends were cut back, 5 bases at V and 9 bases at J, with 17 bases in the middle. The CDR3 runs to 14 residues. The CDR3 region is CASSQEGGYSEQFF. Written as DNA, the CDR3 is TGTGCCAGCAGCCAAGAGGGTGGTTATTCTGAGCAGTTCTTC.

The J gene is TRBJ1-1, the V gene TRBV5-1; 7 positions agree with TRBD1. From germline, CDR1 is SGHRS and CDR2 YFSETQ. V gave up 4 bases and J gave up 4 bases; unmatched junction bases: 10. CDR3 size: 15 residues. CDR3 nucleotide sequence: TGCGCCAGCAGCCCGGGGACAGCGCGGCCCACTGAAGCTTTCTTT. Encoded protein: CASSPGTARPTEAFF.

CDR3 bases: TGCGCCAGCAGCCGAGGCTCAAGTGCAACTAATGAAAAACTGTTTTTT. Encoded protein: CASSRGSSATNEKLFF. The chain joins TRBV4-3 to TRBJ1-4, with D hard to call. CDR3 size: 16 residues. V was cut by 4 bases and J by 0 bases, with 12 bases left in between. Germline loops: CDR1 LGHNA, CDR2 YSLEER.

J is TRBJ2-7 and V is TRBV6-5, with TRBD2 matching over 10 bases. V lost 6 bases to trimming and J lost 7 bases; unmatched junction nucleotides: 12. CDR1 and CDR2 from the germline V gene are MNHEY and SVGAGI. The CDR3 loop spans 15 amino acids. CDR3 in amino acids: CASSRGGAGGGEQYF. As DNA, the CDR3 is TGTGCCAGCAGCCGCGGAGGAGCGGGGGGGGGTGAGCAGTACTTC.

The rearrangement joins TRBV6-2 or TRBV6-3 to TRBJ1-2, with D perhaps TRBD1 (6 bases). The V end was cut by 6 bases, the J end by 5 bases, with 13 bases between. The CDR3 loop spans 13 amino acids. CDR1 is MNHEY, CDR2 SVGEGT, per germline. As DNA, the CDR3 is TGTGCCAGCAGCCCAGGACAGTGGTATGGCTACACCTTC. It codes for CASSPGQWYGYTF.

This clone was detected once. The chain joins TRBV7-9 to TRBJ2-6; D call uncertain. Germline-derived CDR1 and CDR2 are SEHNR and FQNEAQ (reference sequence). V lost 2 bases and J 0 bases, leaving 5 bases between the germline ends. This CDR3 region has 15 residues. CDR3 residues: CASSLPLSGANVLTF. The CDR3 DNA reads as TGTGCCAGCAGCTTACCCCTCTCTGGGGCCAACGTCCTGACTTTC.

The V call is TRBV29-1, the J call TRBJ1-2; 11 nucleotides agree with TRBD1. Trimming cost V 6 bases and J 3 bases; bases outside gene matches: 3. CDR1 is SQVTM and CDR2 is ANQGSEA in the germline V gene. The CDR3 spans 13 residues. The CDR3 reads CSVGQGADYGYTF. The DNA for the CDR3 is TGCAGCGTCGGACAGGGGGCTGACTATGGCTACACCTTC. The whole variable domain, remainder taken from reference TRBV29-1 and TRBJ1-2, is SAVISQKPSRDICQRGTSLTIQCQVDSQVTMMFWYRQQPGQSLTLIATANQGSEATYESGFVIDKFPISRPNLTFSTLTVSNMSPEDSSIYLCSVGQGADYGYTFGSGTRLTVV.

The rearrangement uses TRBV21-1 and TRBJ2-7; the D segment call TRBD2 is taken from the table without a DNA check. TRBV21-1 is a documented pseudogene. CDR3 length equals 15 residues. CDR3 DNA: TGTGCCAGCAGCGCACCAGGCGGGGGGACCTACGAGCAGTACTTC. Protein sequence: CASSAPGGGTYEQYF.

The chain couples TRBV3-1 (or the pseudogene TRBV3-2) to TRBJ2-5; D remains unclear. CDR3 size: 12 residues. Trimming removed 0 bases at V and 6 bases at J, with 5 bases between. Germline loops: CDR1 LGHDT, CDR2 YNNKEL (reference sequence). CDR3 residues: CASSQESKTQYF. CDR3 bases: TGTGCCAGCAGCCAAGAAAGCAAGACCCAGTACTTC.

The chain recombines TRBV11-3 with TRBJ1-4, with 9 bases aligning to TRBD1. CDR1 is SGHNT, CDR2 YENEEA, per germline. V was clipped by 2 bases and J by 10 bases; unmatched bases: 23. This CDR3 is 20 amino acids long. The CDR3 coding sequence is TGTGCCAGCAGCTTAAGGGCGGTGAGTTCAGAGTACAGGGGGCGAGGAAAACTGTTTTTT. Its protein is CASSLRAVSSEYRGRGKLFF. The full variable domain, with the rest looked up from reference TRBV11-3 and TRBJ1-4, is EAGVVQSPRYKIIEKKQPVAFWCNPISGHNTLYWYLQNLGQGPELLIRYENEEAVDDSQLPKDRFSAERLKGVDSTLKIQPAELGDSAVYLCASSLRAVSSEYRGRGKLFFGSGTQLSVL.

This chain uses TRBV4-3 with TRBJ1-1; D might be TRBD1 (6 bases). This CDR3 is 15 amino acids long. Germline V gives CDR1 LGHNA, CDR2 YSLEER. Trimming shortened V by 3 bases and J by 5 bases, and 16 bases separated the two germline ends. The CDR3 coding sequence is TGCGCCAGCAGCCAGTACAGGGTACGGGGAACTGAAGCTTTCTTT. The encoded protein is CASSQYRVRGTEAFF.

This chain joins TRBV6-5 and TRBJ1-2; the D is unclear. Germline-derived CDR1 and CDR2 are MNHEY and SVGAGI. There are 12 residues in the CDR3. V lost 5 bases and J 13 bases, leaving 17 bases between the germline ends. CDR3 nucleotides: TGTGCCAGCAGTCCCCCGGAGGGAGGCGGCACCTTC. Amino acids: CASSPPEGGGTF.

V gene TRBV4-1 combines with J gene TRBJ2-7; 11 positions match TRBD2. The germline gives CDR1 MGHRA, CDR2 YSYEKL. Trimming at V came to 5 bases and at J to 1 base, leaving 4 bases not matched to a gene. This CDR3 is built from 15 residues. The CDR3: CASSFSGGASYEQYF. In DNA, the CDR3 is TGCGCCAGCAGCTTTAGCGGGGGGGCTTCCTACGAGCAGTACTTC.

The J gene is TRBJ2-1, the V gene TRBV25-1; 12 bases are shared with TRBD2. The V and J ends lost 7 bases and 10 bases, in that order; junction bases with no gene match: 5. The CDR3 covers 13 residues. CDR1 MGHDK and CDR2 SYGVNS come from the germline V gene. CDR3 protein: CASTLAGGREQFF. CDR3 nucleotide sequence: TGTGCCAGCACTCTAGCGGGGGGGCGAGAGCAGTTCTTC.

This rearrangement joins TRBV18 to TRBJ2-3; 7 bases are shared with TRBD1. Germline assignment: CDR1 KGHSH and CDR2 LQKENI. The J segment lost 0 bases and the V segment lost 2 bases, leaving 17 bases of the junction unmatched. The length of the CDR3 is 20 residues. CDR3 residues: CASSPYRPQTGLGSTDTQYF. The CDR3 DNA sequence: TGTGCCAGCTCACCATACCGCCCCCAGACAGGGCTGGGAAGCACAGATACGCAGTATTTT.

The chain links TRBV4-1 to TRBJ2-1; 7 positions match TRBD1. CDR3 length: 16 residues. Germline CDR1 MGHRA, CDR2 YSYEKL. J was trimmed by 3 bases and V by 5 bases; bases with no gene match: 10. The CDR3 sequence is CASSYQTGRFYNEQFF. Written as DNA, the CDR3 is TGCGCCAGCAGCTACCAGACAGGGCGCTTCTACAATGAGCAGTTCTTC.

V is TRBV19 and J is TRBJ1-5; TRBD1 is a possible D gene (6 bases). This CDR3 has 15 residues. From germline, CDR1 is LNHDA and CDR2 SQIVND (reference sequence). Trimming cost V 5 bases and J 5 bases, with 16 bases left between them. As DNA, the CDR3 is TGTGCCAGTAGTGGTTACTCTAGGGGGTATCAGCCCCAGCATTTT. It translates to CASSGYSRGYQPQHF.

The chain has TRBV11-1 and TRBJ2-5, with 8 bases identical to TRBD1. Germline assignment: CDR1 SGHAT and CDR2 FQDESV (reference sequence). This CDR3 spans 15 amino acids. Trimming took 5 bases from V and 5 from J; bases not matched to a gene: 10. The CDR3 loop reads CASSVGQAGAETQYF. Written as DNA, the CDR3 is TGTGCCAGCAGCGTGGGACAGGCAGGGGCGGAGACCCAGTACTTC.

The chain joins TRBV7-2 to TRBJ2-3; D not certain. The germline CDR1 and CDR2 sequences are SGHTA and FQGNSA. Trimming pared 4 bases from V and 0 bases from J, leaving 14 bases between. The CDR3 runs 16 residues. The CDR3 DNA sequence: TGTGCCAGCAGCTCCTCGGCGGCGAGTAGCACAGATACGCAGTATTTT. Its protein product is CASSSSAASSTDTQYF.

The J gene is TRBJ2-2, the V gene TRBV7-2; 11 bases are shared with TRBD2. There are 16 residues in the CDR3. V trimming: 5 bases; J trimming: 3 bases; junction bases outside the gene matches: 5. CDR1 and CDR2 (germline): SGHTA, FQGNSA. The CDR3 nucleotides read TGTGCCAGCAGCCGTAGCGGGGGGGCGGACACCGGGGAGCTGTTTTTT. Translation gives CASSRSGGADTGELFF.